This T cell receptor (beta chain) was recovered during a study of T cell repertoires in cytomegalovirus infection. Study context: Public TCR beta signatures marked donors with CMV infection and the matching HLA.

Findings and caveats of the study: Dominating the ex vivo response were HLA-C-restricted CMV-specific TCR beta clonotypes.

TCRdb reprocessed the reads via MiXCR and lists one record per CDR3 protein. Counted here are fewer than 400,000 distinct CDR3 sequences, 15% to 20% occurring once; the ten biggest clones make up approximately 10%. This clonotype occurred a few times. Its matching antigen is unknown. J was trimmed by 2 bases and V by 8 bases; bases with no gene match: 13. This CDR3 comprises 16 residues. Germline loops: CDR1 LNHDA, CDR2 SQIVND (reference sequence). This chain connects TRBV19 to TRBJ2-3, with 7 bases identical to TRBD1. Sequenced material: PBMCs. The receptor was isolated from a human donor in good health (CMV status not recorded). Some clones in this sample may be carry-over from other donors' samples. For the CDR3, the DNA is TGTGCCAGTTCCAGAAAAGGGGACAGCTACACAGATACGCAGTATTTT. Translation: CASSRKGDSYTDTQYF.